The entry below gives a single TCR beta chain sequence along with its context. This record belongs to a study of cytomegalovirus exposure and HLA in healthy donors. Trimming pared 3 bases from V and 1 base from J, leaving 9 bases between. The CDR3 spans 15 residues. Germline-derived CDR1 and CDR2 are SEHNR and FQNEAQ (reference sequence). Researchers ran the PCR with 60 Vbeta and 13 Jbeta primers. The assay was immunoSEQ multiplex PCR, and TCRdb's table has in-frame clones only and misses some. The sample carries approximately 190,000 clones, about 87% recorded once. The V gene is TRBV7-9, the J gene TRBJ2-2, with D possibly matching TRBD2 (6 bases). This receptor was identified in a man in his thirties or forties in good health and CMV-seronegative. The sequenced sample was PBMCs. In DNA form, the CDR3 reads TGTGCCAGCAGCTTGGTTAGCGGGAACACCGGGGAGCTGTTTTTT. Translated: CASSLVSGNTGELFF.